This T cell receptor beta chain was retrieved from a study of T cell responses to AZD1222 COVID-19 vaccine. Findings and limits, study-wide: Sampling captured repertoires only after the peak T cell response.

To note about this clone: Antigen specificity is unknown.

This CDR3 is 12 amino acids long. The ends were cut back, 2 bases at V and 8 bases at J, with 6 bases in the middle. In germline, CDR1 is PRHDT, CDR2 FYEKMQ (reference sequence). Measured with immunoSEQ multiplex PCR; TCRdb has only the in-frame clones, and not every one. The sample yields 150,000 or so clones, about nine tenths seen once. This clonotype was sampled from an adult who received the AZD1222 COVID-19 vaccine. This specimen consisted of peripheral blood, obtained 28 days after the second AZD1222 dose. This chain connects TRBV13 to TRBJ1-4; a weak D match, TRBD1 (5 bases). The chain's CDR3 is CASSLRGEKLFF. DNA of the CDR3: TGTGCCAGCAGCTTAAGGGGAGAAAAACTGTTTTTT.